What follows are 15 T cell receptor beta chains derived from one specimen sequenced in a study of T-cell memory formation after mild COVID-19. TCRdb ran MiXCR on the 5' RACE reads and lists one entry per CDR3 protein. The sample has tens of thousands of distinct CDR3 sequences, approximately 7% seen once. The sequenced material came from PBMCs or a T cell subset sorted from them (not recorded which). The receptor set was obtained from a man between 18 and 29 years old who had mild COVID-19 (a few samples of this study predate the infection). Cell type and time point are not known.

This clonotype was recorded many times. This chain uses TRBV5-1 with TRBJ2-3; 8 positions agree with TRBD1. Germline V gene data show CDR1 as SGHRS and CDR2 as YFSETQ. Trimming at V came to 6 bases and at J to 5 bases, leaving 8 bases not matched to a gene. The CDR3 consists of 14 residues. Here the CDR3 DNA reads TGCGCCAGCAAGGACAGGGATTTGCGAGATACGCAGTATTTT. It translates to CASKDRDLRDTQYF. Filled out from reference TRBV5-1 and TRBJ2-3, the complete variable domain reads KAGVTQTPRYLIKTRGQQVTLSCSPISGHRSVSWYQQTPGQGLQFLFEYFSETQRNKGNFPGRFSGRQFSNSRSEMNVSTLELGDSALYLCASKDRDLRDTQYFGPGTRLTVL.

The CDR3 region is CASTKDRGDSGNTIYF. The CDR3 coding sequence is TGCGCCAGCACGAAGGACAGGGGAGATTCTGGAAACACCATATATTTT. J is TRBJ1-3 and V is TRBV5-1; the match to TRBD1 covers 9 bases. Germline-derived CDR1 and CDR2 are SGHRS and YFSETQ. This CDR3 is built from 16 residues. V was pared by 6 bases and J by 1 base, with 8 bases of the junction left unmatched.

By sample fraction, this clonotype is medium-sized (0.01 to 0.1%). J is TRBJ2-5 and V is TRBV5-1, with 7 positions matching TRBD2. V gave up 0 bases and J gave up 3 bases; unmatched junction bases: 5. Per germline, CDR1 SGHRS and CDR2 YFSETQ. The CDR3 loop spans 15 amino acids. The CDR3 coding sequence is TGCGCCAGCAGCTTGGAGGGTCTAGCGGAAGAGACCCAGTACTTC. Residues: CASSLEGLAEETQYF.

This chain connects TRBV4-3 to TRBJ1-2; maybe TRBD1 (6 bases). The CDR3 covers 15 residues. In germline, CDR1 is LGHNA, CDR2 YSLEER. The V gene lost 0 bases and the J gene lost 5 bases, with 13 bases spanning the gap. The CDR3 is CASSQDTGSLYGYTF. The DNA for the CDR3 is TGCGCCAGCAGCCAAGATACAGGGTCTTTGTATGGCTACACCTTC.

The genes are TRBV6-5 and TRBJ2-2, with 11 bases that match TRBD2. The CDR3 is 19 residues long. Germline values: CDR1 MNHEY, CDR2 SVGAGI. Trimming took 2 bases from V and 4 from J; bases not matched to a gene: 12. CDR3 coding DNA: TGTGCCAGCAGTTACCAAGAAATTAGCGGGGGGGCCGTCACCGGGGAGCTGTTTTTT. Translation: CASSYQEISGGAVTGELFF.

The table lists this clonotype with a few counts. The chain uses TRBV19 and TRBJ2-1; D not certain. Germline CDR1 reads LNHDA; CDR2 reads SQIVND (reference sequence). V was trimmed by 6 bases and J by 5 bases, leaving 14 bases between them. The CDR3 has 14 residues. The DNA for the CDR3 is TGTGCCAGTAGCCTGTCGCATGCTGACAATGAGCAGTTCTTC. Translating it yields CASSLSHADNEQFF.

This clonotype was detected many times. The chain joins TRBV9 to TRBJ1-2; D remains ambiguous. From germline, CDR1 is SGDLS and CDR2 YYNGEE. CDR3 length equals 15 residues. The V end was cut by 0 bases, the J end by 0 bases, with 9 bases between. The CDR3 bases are TGTGCCAGCAGCGTAGCGGAGAGCGCTAACTATGGCTACACCTTC. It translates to CASSVAESANYGYTF.

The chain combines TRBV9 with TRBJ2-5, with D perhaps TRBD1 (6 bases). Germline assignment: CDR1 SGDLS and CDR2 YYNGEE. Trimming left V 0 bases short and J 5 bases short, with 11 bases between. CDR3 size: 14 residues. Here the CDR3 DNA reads TGTGCCAGCAGCGTAGATCAGGGGTCGGAGACCCAGTACTTC. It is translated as CASSVDQGSETQYF.

The CDR3 sequence: CASSFGGLGQGETQYF. CDR3 in DNA: TGCGCCAGCAGCTTCGGGGGTTTGGGACAGGGAGAGACCCAGTACTTC. The gene calls are TRBV5-1 and TRBJ2-5, with 9 bases lining up with TRBD1. Trimming cost V 2 bases and J 4 bases; bases outside gene matches: 9. The CDR3 has 16 residues. Germline-derived CDR1 and CDR2 are SGHRS and YFSETQ.

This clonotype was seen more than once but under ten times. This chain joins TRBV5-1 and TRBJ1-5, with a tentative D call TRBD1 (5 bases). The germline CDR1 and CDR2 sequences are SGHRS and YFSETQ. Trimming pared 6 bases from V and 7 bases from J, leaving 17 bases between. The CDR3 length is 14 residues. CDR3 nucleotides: TGCGCCAGCACCTCGACGGGGGGAGGCCAGCCCCAGCATTTT. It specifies CASTSTGGGQPQHF.

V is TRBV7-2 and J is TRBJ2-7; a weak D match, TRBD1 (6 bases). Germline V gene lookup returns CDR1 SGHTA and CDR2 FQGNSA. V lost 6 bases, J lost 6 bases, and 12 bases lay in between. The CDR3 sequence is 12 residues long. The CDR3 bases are TGTGCCAGCAGTATAACAGGGATCGAGCAGTACGTC. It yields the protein CASSITGIEQYV.

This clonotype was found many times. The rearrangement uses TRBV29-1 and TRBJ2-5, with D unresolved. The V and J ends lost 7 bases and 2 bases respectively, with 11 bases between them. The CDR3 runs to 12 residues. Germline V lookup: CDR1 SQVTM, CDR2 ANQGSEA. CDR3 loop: CSGGWAQETQYF. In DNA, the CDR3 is TGCAGCGGGGGATGGGCTCAAGAGACCCAGTACTTC. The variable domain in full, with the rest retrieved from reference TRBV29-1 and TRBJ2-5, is SAVISQKPSRDICQRGTSLTIQCQVDSQVTMMFWYRQQPGQSLTLIATANQGSEATYESGFVIDKFPISRPNLTFSTLTVSNMSPEDSSIYLCSGGWAQETQYFGPGTRLLVL.

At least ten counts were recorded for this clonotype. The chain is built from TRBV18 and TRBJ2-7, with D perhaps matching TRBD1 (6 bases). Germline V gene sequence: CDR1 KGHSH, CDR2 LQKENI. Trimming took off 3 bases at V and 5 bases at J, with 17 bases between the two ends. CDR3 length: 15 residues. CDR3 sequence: CASSPNPGAVDEQYV. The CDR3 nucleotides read TGTGCCAGCTCACCGAACCCAGGGGCTGTAGACGAGCAGTACGTC.

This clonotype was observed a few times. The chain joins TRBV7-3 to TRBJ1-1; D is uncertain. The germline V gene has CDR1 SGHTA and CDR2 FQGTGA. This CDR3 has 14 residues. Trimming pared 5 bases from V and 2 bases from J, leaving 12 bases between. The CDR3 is CASSPPRHNTEAFF. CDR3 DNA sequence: TGTGCCAGCAGCCCCCCTCGGCATAACACTGAAGCTTTCTTT.

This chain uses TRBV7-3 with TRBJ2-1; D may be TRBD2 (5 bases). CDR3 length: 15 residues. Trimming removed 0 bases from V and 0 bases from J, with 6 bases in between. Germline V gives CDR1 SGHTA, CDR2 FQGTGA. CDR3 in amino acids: CASSLTSDSYNEQFF. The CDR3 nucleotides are TGTGCCAGCAGCTTAACTAGCGACTCCTACAATGAGCAGTTCTTC.